The 25 T cell receptor beta chains given below trace back to one sample, sequenced in a study of graft-versus-host responses after intestinal transplantation. The antigens of these receptors remain unknown. This table comes from immunoSEQ multiplex PCR, and its TCRdb copy is limited to in-frame clones, with some not included. Of 80,000 to 85,000 clones listed, 91% were seen once; the top ten hold over 0.095%. The source was unstimulated CD4+ T cells sorted from spleen or lymph node cells, collected before intestinal transplant. The receptor set was obtained from a human donor who received an intestinal transplant.

The J gene is TRBJ2-1, the V gene TRBV19; D gene ambiguous. The CDR3 runs to 14 residues. Per germline, CDR1 LNHDA and CDR2 SQIVND (reference sequence). V was clipped by 6 bases and J by 0 bases, with 9 bases between them. This chain's CDR3 is CASSTLSSYNEQFF. For the CDR3, the DNA is TGTGCCAGTAGCACCCTGAGCTCCTACAATGAGCAGTTCTTC.

This sequence joins TRBV25-1 and TRBJ1-2; D is uncertain. CDR3 length equals 16 residues. Germline values: CDR1 MGHDK, CDR2 SYGVNS. Trimming removed 3 bases at V and 4 bases at J, with 18 bases between. CDR3 sequence (DNA): TGTGCCAGCAGTGAGAATCGCGTCTTAACCGTCTATGGCTACACCTTC. Amino acid sequence: CASSENRVLTVYGYTF.

The gene calls are TRBV5-1 and TRBJ1-2, with 9 bases that match TRBD1. CDR1 is SGHRS, CDR2 YFSETQ, per germline. Losses at the gene ends were 4 bases for V and 7 bases for J; bases not matched to a gene: 8. This CDR3 is built from 14 residues. For the CDR3, the DNA is TGCGCCAGCAGCATAGCCGGGACAGGGCGTGGCTACACCTTC. This encodes CASSIAGTGRGYTF.

The V call is TRBV4-3, the J call TRBJ2-3; 7 bases are a match to TRBD2. Trimming at V came to 0 bases and at J to 3 bases, leaving 9 bases not matched to a gene. CDR1 LGHNA and CDR2 YSLEER come from the germline V gene. This CDR3 contains 17 residues. The CDR3 sequence is CASSQDSGGVGTDTQYF. CDR3 nucleotides: TGCGCCAGCAGCCAAGATTCGGGGGGTGTAGGGACAGATACGCAGTATTTT.

This chain links TRBV4-3 with TRBJ1-4; no reliable D call. Germline V lookup: CDR1 LGHNA, CDR2 YSLEER. Between the trimmed V and J ends, which lost 0 bases and 0 bases, there was a span of 11 bases. The length of the CDR3 is 17 residues. CDR3 sequence reads: CASSQDLVGATNEKLFF. The CDR3 coding sequence is TGCGCCAGCAGCCAAGATTTAGTTGGTGCAACTAATGAAAAACTGTTTTTT.

The chain joins TRBV18 to TRBJ2-2, with D tentatively TRBD1 (5 bases). The germline gives CDR1 KGHSH, CDR2 LQKENI. Trimming took 6 bases from V and 5 from J, leaving 7 bases between them. The CDR3 runs 12 residues. The CDR3 sequence is CASSQGTGELFF. The CDR3 region has the DNA TGTGCCAGCTCGCAGGGTACCGGGGAGCTGTTTTTT.

J is TRBJ1-2 and V is TRBV19; perhaps TRBD1 as D (5 bases). The V and J ends lost 6 bases and 1 base respectively, with 15 bases between them. The CDR3 runs 15 residues. Germline loops: CDR1 LNHDA, CDR2 SQIVND (reference sequence). In DNA form, the CDR3 reads TGTGCCAGTAGCTCTTGGGGGGAAGGTAACTATGGCTACACCTTC. As protein: CASSSWGEGNYGYTF.

Only one count was recorded for this clone. The chain links TRBV19 to TRBJ1-2; the D gene is possibly TRBD1 (6 bases). CDR3 length: 14 residues. With 10 bases removed from V and 0 bases from J, the gap between germline ends came to 15 bases. CDR1 LNHDA and CDR2 SQIVND come from the germline V gene (reference sequence). CDR3 nucleotide sequence: TGTGCCACCAACGACAGGAGAACTAACTATGGCTACACCTTC. Translating gives CATNDRRTNYGYTF. Filled out from reference TRBV19 and TRBJ1-2, the complete variable domain reads DGGITQSPKYLFRKEGQNVTLSCEQNLNHDAMYWYRQDPGQGLRLIYYSQIVNDFQKGDIAEGYSVSREKKESFPLTVTSAQKNPTAFYLCATNDRRTNYGYTFGSGTRLTVV.

This sequence joins TRBV6-6 and TRBJ2-3; 7 positions match TRBD2. After removal of 0 bases from V and 1 base from J, the junction contained 4 bases not matched to a gene. CDR1 MNHNY and CDR2 SVGAGI come from the germline V gene (reference sequence). There are 16 residues in the CDR3. The CDR3 DNA sequence: TGTGCCAGCAGTTACTCGTTGGGGGGGGGCACAGATACGCAGTATTTT. This codes for CASSYSLGGGTDTQYF.

The chain carries TRBV14 and TRBJ1-6; the D gene is possibly TRBD1 (5 bases). Trimming cost V 4 bases and J 8 bases, with 9 bases left between them. This CDR3 is 13 amino acids long. The germline V gene encodes CDR1 SGHDN and CDR2 FVKESK. CDR3 nucleotides: TGTGCCAGCAGCCGACAGCGCGATTCACCCCTCCACTTT. It yields the protein CASSRQRDSPLHF. Using reference TRBV14 and TRBJ1-6 for the parts outside the CDR3, the full variable domain is EAGVTQFPSHSVIEKGQTVTLRCDPISGHDNLYWYRRVMGKEIKFLLHFVKESKQDESGMPNNRFLAERTGGTYSTLKVQPAELEDSGVYFCASSRQRDSPLHFGNGTRLTVT.

The rearrangement links TRBV5-4 to TRBJ1-2; no definite D call. V lost 5 bases and J lost 10, with 21 bases in between. Germline V gene sequence: CDR1 SGHNT, CDR2 YYREEE (reference sequence). The CDR3 is made up of 14 amino acids. The CDR3 nucleotides are TGTGCCAGCAGTTCATCCGCGGCTAGGCCGCACTACACCTTC. Protein: CASSSSAARPHYTF.

V is TRBV15 and J is TRBJ2-3, with a tentative D call TRBD2 (5 bases). There are 17 residues in the CDR3. Deletions cut 2 bases from V and 3 bases from J, with 18 bases between. CDR1 and CDR2 (germline): LNHNV, YYDKDF (reference sequence). CDR3 in amino acids: CATSRRADSGRTDTQYF. The CDR3 DNA reads TGTGCCACCAGCAGACGGGCGGACTCCGGCAGAACAGATACGCAGTATTTT.

This chain joins TRBV7-9 and TRBJ2-3; D is uncertain. Germline V gene lookup returns CDR1 SEHNR and CDR2 FQNEAQ (reference sequence). The V end lost 3 bases, the J end lost 5 bases, and 3 bases lay between the germline ends. The CDR3 loop spans 11 amino acids. The DNA of the CDR3 is TGTGCCAGCAGCTTCGGAGATACGCAGTATTTT. As protein: CASSFGDTQYF.

In its sample, this clone was seen once. J is TRBJ1-2 and V is TRBV19; the match to TRBD1 covers 7 bases. The CDR3 consists of 13 residues. The junction had 6 bases not matched to a gene; V was cut back by 5 bases and J by 6 bases. Germline V lookup: CDR1 LNHDA, CDR2 SQIVND (reference sequence). The CDR3 nucleotides read TGTGCCAGTAGTGTAGGGACAGCGGATGGCTACACCTTC. As protein: CASSVGTADGYTF.

This clone has more than one count but fewer than ten. The genes are TRBV4-3 and TRBJ2-2; the match to TRBD1 covers 7 bases. Germline CDR1 is LGHNA and CDR2 is YSLEER. The CDR3 spans 16 residues. The V and J ends lost 0 bases and 4 bases, in that order; junction bases with no gene match: 5. The CDR3 is CASSQDEDRVTGELFF. For the CDR3, the DNA is TGCGCCAGCAGCCAAGATGAAGACAGGGTCACCGGGGAGCTGTTTTTT.

The chain recombines TRBV19 with TRBJ2-6, with D possibly being TRBD1 (5 bases). The germline gives CDR1 LNHDA, CDR2 SQIVND (reference sequence). The V end lost 6 bases, the J end lost 0 bases, and 12 bases lay between the germline ends. This CDR3 spans 16 amino acids. CDR3 amino acids: CASSRVSASGANVLTF. CDR3 coding DNA: TGTGCCAGTAGCAGGGTCTCAGCCTCTGGGGCCAACGTCCTGACTTTC.

This sequence joins TRBV5-6 and TRBJ1-2; D gene uncertain. The CDR3 runs 11 residues. Germline assignment: CDR1 SGHDT and CDR2 YYEEEE. Trimming stripped 3 bases from V and 6 bases from J, with 6 bases between. CDR3 protein: CASSWEDGYTF. As DNA, the CDR3 is TGTGCCAGCAGCTGGGAGGATGGCTACACCTTC.

This chain connects TRBV25-1 to TRBJ2-5; D not certain. The CDR3 spans 14 residues. V was trimmed by 1 base and J by 1 base, leaving 7 bases between them. The germline CDR1 and CDR2 sequences are MGHDK and SYGVNS. The CDR3 protein is CASSESRPQETQYF. CDR3 in DNA: TGTGCCAGCAGTGAATCGCGGCCCCAAGAGACCCAGTACTTC.

This clone was picked up one time. The chain joins TRBV4-3 to TRBJ2-1; 7 bases align to TRBD2. The junction had 7 bases not matched to a gene; V was cut back by 4 bases and J by 4 bases. The germline CDR1 and CDR2 sequences are LGHNA and YSLEER. CDR3 length equals 15 residues. CDR3 nucleotides: TGCGCCAGCAGCCCCAATAACGGGGGGTACAATGAGCAGTTCTTC. It encodes CASSPNNGGYNEQFF.

V is TRBV19 and J is TRBJ2-5; TRBD2 matches at 7 bases. CDR3 size: 13 residues. Germline V lookup: CDR1 LNHDA, CDR2 SQIVND (reference sequence). With 9 bases clipped from V and 5 bases from J, the junction kept 9 bases outside the gene matches. The CDR3 loop reads CASRGWGGETQYF. The CDR3 DNA follows: TGTGCCAGCCGAGGCTGGGGAGGGGAGACCCAGTACTTC.

The chain recombines TRBV25-1 with TRBJ1-1, with 8 bases that match TRBD1. This CDR3 comprises 14 residues. V lost 8 bases, J lost 0 bases, and 5 bases stayed unmatched. CDR1 and CDR2 from the germline V gene are MGHDK and SYGVNS. CDR3 region: CASGTTGVNTEAFF. CDR3 coding DNA: TGTGCCAGCGGAACGACAGGGGTGAACACTGAAGCTTTCTTT.

This clone was found a few times. V is TRBV5-6 and J is TRBJ2-7; 10 positions agree with TRBD2. CDR1 is SGHDT and CDR2 is YYEEEE in the germline V gene. The CDR3 has 17 residues. After removal of 0 bases from V and 0 bases from J, the junction contained 6 bases not matched to a gene. CDR3 residues: CASSLGLAGAYSYEQYF. In DNA form, the CDR3 reads TGTGCCAGCAGCTTGGGGCTAGCGGGGGCCTACTCCTACGAGCAGTACTTC.

This clone was detected once. V and J are TRBV7-8 and TRBJ2-3; TRBD1 aligns across 10 bases. The V gene's germline CDR1 is SGHVS and CDR2 FQNEAQ. The CDR3 spans 16 residues. V dropped 7 bases and J dropped 3; count of bases not matched to a gene: 10. CDR3 amino acids: CASKGPRDRGTDTQYF. DNA for the CDR3: TGTGCCAGCAAAGGGCCGAGGGACAGGGGTACAGATACGCAGTATTTT.

This rearrangement joins TRBV7-2 to TRBJ2-2; a weak D match, TRBD1 (5 bases). Trimming removed 11 bases at V and 0 bases at J, with 13 bases between. Germline V lookup: CDR1 SGHTA, CDR2 FQGNSA. CDR3 length: 14 residues. Here the CDR3 DNA reads TGTGCCTTTAAGCAGGGCGCGAACACCGGGGAGCTGTTTTTT. Translation: CAFKQGANTGELFF.

The CDR3 DNA reads TGCGCCAGCAGTTACACCGCGGGGGGGCGGGAGACCCAGTACTTC. This translates into CASSYTAGGRETQYF. This chain links TRBV4-1 with TRBJ2-5; 9 nucleotides agree with TRBD2. CDR3 length equals 15 residues. V gave up 6 bases and J gave up 5 bases; unmatched junction bases: 10. CDR1 and CDR2 from the germline V gene are MGHRA and YSYEKL.